This T cell receptor (beta chain) was retrieved from a study of T cells in localized non-small cell lung cancer. Turning to this clone: No antigen is known for it.

The study's findings and limits: A denser population of T cells in blood accompanied longer overall survival. As only one tumor region underwent sequencing, heterogeneity remains possible.

The CDR3 has 14 residues. Profiled with immunoSEQ multiplex PCR; TCRdb holds only in-frame clones, not every one. Among about 6,400 clones listed, 87% were seen once. The V gene is TRBV21-1, the J gene TRBJ1-5. TRBV21-1 corresponds to a pseudogene. The clonotype originates from an older male donor with stage I lung adenocarcinoma. The source was peripheral blood, collected before any cancer treatment. In DNA form, the CDR3 reads TGTGCCAGCAGCAAAGAAGAAGGGAATCAGCCCCAGCATTTT. Translating gives CASSKEEGNQPQHF.